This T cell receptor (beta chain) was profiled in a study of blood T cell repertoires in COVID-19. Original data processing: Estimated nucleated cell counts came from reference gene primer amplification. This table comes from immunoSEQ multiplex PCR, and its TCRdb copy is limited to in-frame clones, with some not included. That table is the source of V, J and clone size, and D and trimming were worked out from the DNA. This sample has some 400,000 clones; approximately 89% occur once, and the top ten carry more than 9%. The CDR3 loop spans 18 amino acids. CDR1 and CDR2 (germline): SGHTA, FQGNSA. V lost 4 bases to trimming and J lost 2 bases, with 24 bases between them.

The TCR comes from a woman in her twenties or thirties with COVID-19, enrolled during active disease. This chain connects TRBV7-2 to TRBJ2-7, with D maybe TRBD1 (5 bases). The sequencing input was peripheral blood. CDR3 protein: CASSSPRVRQNLPYEQYF. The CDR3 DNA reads TGTGCCAGCAGCTCACCGCGCGTGAGACAGAATCTACCCTACGAGCAGTACTTC.